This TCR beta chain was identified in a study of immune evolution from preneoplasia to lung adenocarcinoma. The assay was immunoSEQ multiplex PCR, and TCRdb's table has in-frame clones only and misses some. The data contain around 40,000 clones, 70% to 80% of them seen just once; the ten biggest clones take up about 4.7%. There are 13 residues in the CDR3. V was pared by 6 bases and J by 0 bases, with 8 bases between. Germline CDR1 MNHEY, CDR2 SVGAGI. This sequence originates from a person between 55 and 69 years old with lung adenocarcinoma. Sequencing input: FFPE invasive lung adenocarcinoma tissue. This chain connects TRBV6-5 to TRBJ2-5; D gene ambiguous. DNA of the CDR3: TGTGCCAGCAGGCGATCGTACCAAGAGACCCAGTACTTC. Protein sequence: CASRRSYQETQYF.